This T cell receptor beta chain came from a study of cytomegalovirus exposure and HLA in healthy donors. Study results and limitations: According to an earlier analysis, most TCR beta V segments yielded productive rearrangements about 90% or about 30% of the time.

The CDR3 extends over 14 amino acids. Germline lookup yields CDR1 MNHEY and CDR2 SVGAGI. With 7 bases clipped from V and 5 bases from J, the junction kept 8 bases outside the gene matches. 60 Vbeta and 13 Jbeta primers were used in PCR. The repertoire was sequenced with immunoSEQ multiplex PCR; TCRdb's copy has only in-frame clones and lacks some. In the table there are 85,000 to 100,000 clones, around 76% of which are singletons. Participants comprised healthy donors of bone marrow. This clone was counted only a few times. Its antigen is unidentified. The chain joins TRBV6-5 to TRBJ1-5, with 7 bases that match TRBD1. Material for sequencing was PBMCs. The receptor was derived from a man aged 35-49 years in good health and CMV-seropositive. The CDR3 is CASKGQRLHQPQHF. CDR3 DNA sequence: TGTGCCAGCAAGGGACAGAGACTCCATCAGCCCCAGCATTTT.